This T cell receptor (beta chain) was sequenced during a study of beta chain features in type 1 diabetes. V shed 0 bases, J shed 5 bases, and the junction held 12 bases outside the gene matches. In germline, CDR1 is SGHTA, CDR2 FQGNSA. The CDR3 loop spans 17 amino acids. This clone was recorded a few times. Its matching antigen is unknown. General study findings and limits: cDNA sequencing could over-represent cells with high TCR expression.

The study reverse transcribed the entire isolated RNA, so it sequenced expressed TCRB transcripts. Sequencing of naive, central memory and regulatory T cell samples gave an average of around 3.8 million reads. Some clones are missing from TCRdb's copy, which holds only in-frame ones; the method was immunoSEQ multiplex PCR. The repertoire holds roughly 300,000 clones, with around 15% as singletons. The genes are TRBV7-2 and TRBJ2-5, with 7 nucleotides matching TRBD2. The sequenced material came from central memory CD4+ T cells from blood. The receptor was isolated from a man aged 25-45 years in good health. The CDR3 DNA sequence: TGTGCCAGCAGCTTAGCTTGGTCGGGAGGTGTAGGGGAGACCCAGTACTTC. Translating it yields CASSLAWSGGVGETQYF.